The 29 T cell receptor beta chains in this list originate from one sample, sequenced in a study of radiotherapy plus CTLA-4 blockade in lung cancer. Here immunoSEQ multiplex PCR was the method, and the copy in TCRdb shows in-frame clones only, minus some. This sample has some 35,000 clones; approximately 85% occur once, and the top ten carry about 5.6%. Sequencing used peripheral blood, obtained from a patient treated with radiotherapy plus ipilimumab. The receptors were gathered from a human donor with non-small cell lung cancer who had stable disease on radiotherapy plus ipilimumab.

The CDR3 loop is CASTQPGQGVFYGYTF. In DNA form, the CDR3 reads TGTGCCAGCACCCAGCCCGGACAGGGCGTATTCTATGGCTACACCTTC. The chain joins TRBV2 to TRBJ1-2; 8 bases map to TRBD1. With 7 bases clipped from V and 4 bases from J, the junction kept 14 bases outside the gene matches. The CDR3 runs 16 residues. Germline CDR1 is SNHLY and CDR2 is FYNNEI.

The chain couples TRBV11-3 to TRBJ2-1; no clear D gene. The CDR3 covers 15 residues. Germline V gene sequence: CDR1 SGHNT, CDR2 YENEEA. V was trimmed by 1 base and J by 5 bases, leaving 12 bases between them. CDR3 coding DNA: TGTGCCAGCAGCTTAGGTTACCTGCCTAACAATGAGCAGTTCTTC. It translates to CASSLGYLPNNEQFF.

In nucleotides, the CDR3 is TGTGCCAGCAGCGCGGGACAGGGTAATTTGAGGTCCTACGAGCAGTACTTC. It codes for CASSAGQGNLRSYEQYF. The chain employs TRBV9 and TRBJ2-7; 9 nucleotides line up with TRBD1. The CDR3 covers 17 residues. Germline CDR1 and CDR2: SGDLS and YYNGEE. Germline trimming cut 3 bases from V and 1 base from J; bases unmatched to any gene: 11.

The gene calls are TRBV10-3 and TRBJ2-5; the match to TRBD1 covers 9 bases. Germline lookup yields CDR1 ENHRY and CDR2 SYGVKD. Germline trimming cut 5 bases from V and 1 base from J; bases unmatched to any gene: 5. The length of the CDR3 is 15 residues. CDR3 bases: TGTGCCATCAGTCGTACAGGGGGCACCCAAGAGACCCAGTACTTC. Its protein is CAISRTGGTQETQYF.

CDR3 protein: CASSLENRGAFF. The DNA of the CDR3 is TGTGCCAGCAGCTTAGAGAACAGGGGGGCTTTCTTT. V and J are TRBV7-9 and TRBJ1-1; 8 nucleotides match TRBD1. V was pared by 1 base and J by 11 bases, with 3 bases of the junction left unmatched. The CDR3 is made up of 12 amino acids. The germline V gene has CDR1 SEHNR and CDR2 FQNEAQ (reference sequence).

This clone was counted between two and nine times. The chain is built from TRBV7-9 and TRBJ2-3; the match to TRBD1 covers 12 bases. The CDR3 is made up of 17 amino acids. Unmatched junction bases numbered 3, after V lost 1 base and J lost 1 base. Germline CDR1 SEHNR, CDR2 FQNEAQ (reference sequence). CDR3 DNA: TGTGCCAGCAGCTTAGGGGGACAGGGGGCGCGCACAGATACGCAGTATTTT. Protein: CASSLGGQGARTDTQYF.

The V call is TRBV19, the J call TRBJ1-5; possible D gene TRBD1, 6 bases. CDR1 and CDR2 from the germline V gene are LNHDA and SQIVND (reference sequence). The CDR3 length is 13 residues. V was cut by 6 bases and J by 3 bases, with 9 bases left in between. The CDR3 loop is CASSTGFNQPQHF. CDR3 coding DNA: TGTGCCAGTAGCACAGGGTTCAATCAGCCCCAGCATTTT.

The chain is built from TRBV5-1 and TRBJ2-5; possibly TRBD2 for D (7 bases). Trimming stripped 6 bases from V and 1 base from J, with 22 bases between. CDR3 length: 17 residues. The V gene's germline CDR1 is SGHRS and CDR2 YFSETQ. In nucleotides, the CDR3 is TGCGCCAGCACCAATCCAGGGGCGGGAGATCGCCAAGAGACCCAGTACTTC. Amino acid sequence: CASTNPGAGDRQETQYF. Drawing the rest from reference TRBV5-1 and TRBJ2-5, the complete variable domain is KAGVTQTPRYLIKTRGQQVTLSCSPISGHRSVSWYQQTPGQGLQFLFEYFSETQRNKGNFPGRFSGRQFSNSRSEMNVSTLELGDSALYLCASTNPGAGDRQETQYFGPGTRLLVL.

DNA of the CDR3: TGTGCCAGCAGTTTATTCTTTGACAGGGGGGATGATGGCTACACCTTC. Its translation is CASSLFFDRGDDGYTF. The chain uses TRBV28 and TRBJ1-2; 9 nucleotides align to TRBD1. The germline V gene has CDR1 MDHEN and CDR2 SYDVKM. Germline trimming cut 1 base from V and 6 bases from J; bases unmatched to any gene: 9. This CDR3 is 16 amino acids long.

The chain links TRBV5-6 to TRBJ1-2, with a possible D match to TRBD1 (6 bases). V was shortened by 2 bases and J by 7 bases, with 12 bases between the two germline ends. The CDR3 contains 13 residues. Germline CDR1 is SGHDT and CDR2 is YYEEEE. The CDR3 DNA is TGTGCCAGCAGCTTTAACAGGGAGATTGGCTACACCTTC. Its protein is CASSFNREIGYTF.

CDR3 bases: TGTGCCAGCAGTTTGATAGGGGAAGCCAAAAACATTCAGTACTTC. Protein sequence: CASSLIGEAKNIQYF. This chain uses TRBV28 with TRBJ2-4; tentative D call: TRBD1 (5 bases). Trimming left V 3 bases short and J 0 bases short, with 9 bases between. In germline, CDR1 is MDHEN, CDR2 SYDVKM. The CDR3 runs to 15 residues.

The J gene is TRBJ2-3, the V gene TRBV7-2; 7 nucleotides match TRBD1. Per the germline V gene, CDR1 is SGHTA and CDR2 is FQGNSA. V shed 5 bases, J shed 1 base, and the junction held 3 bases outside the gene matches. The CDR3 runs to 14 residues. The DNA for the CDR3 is TGTGCCAGCAGCCTCGGGACAGGCACAGATACGCAGTATTTT. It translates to CASSLGTGTDTQYF.

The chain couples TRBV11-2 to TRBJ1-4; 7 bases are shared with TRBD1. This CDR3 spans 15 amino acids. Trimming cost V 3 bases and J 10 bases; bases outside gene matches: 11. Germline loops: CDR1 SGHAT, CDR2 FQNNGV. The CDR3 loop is CASSFTSQGTGKLFF. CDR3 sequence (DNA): TGTGCCAGCAGCTTTACCTCACAGGGGACTGGAAAACTGTTTTTT.

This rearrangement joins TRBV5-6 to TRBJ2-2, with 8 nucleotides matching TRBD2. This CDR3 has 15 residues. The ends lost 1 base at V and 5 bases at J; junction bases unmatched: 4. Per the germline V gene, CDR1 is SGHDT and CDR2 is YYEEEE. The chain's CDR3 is CASSLQRETTGELFF. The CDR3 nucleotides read TGTGCCAGCAGCTTGCAGCGGGAGACTACCGGGGAGCTGTTTTTT.

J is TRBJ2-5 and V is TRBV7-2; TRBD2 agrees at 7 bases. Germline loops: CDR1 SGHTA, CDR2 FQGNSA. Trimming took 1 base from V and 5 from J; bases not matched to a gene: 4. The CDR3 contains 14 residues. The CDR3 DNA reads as TGTGCCAGCAGCTTAGGGGGGGGAAGGGAGACCCAGTACTTC. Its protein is CASSLGGGRETQYF.

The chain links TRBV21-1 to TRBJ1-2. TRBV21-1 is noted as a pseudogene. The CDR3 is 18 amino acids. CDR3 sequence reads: CASSKVGPRRGRAYGYTF. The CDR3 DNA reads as TGTGCCAGCAGCAAAGTTGGTCCGCGCCGGGGTCGAGCCTATGGCTACACCTTC.

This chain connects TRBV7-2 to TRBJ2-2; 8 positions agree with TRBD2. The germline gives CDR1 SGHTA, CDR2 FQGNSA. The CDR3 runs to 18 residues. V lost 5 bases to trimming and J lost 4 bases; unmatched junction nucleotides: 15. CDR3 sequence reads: CASSPRWAGGTFTGELFF. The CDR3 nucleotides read TGTGCCAGCAGCCCAAGATGGGCGGGAGGTACGTTCACCGGGGAGCTGTTTTTT.

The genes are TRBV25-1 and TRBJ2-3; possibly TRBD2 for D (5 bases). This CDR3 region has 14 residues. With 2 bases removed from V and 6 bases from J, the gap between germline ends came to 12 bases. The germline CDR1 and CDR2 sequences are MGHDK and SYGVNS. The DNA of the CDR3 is TGTGCCAGCAGTGAAAATGGCGGGTTTGATACGCAGTATTTT. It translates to CASSENGGFDTQYF.

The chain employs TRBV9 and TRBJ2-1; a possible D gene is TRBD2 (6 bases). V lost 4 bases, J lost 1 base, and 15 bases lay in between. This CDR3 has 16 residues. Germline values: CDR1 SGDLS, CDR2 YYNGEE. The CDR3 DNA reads TGTGCCAGCAGCCCCCCATCGGGAGCTTCCTACAATGAGCAGTTCTTC. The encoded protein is CASSPPSGASYNEQFF. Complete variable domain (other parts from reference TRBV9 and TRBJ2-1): DSGVTQTPKHLITATGQRVTLRCSPRSGDLSVYWYQQSLDQGLQFLIQYYNGEERAKGNILERFSAQQFPDLHSELNLSSLELGDSALYFCASSPPSGASYNEQFFGPGTRLTVL.

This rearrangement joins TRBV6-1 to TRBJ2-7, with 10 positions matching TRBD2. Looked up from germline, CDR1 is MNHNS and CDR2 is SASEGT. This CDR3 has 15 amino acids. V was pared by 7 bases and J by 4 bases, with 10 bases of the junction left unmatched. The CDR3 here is CASTTRASGGYEQYF. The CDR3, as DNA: TGTGCCAGCACCACTCGGGCTAGCGGGGGTTACGAGCAGTACTTC.

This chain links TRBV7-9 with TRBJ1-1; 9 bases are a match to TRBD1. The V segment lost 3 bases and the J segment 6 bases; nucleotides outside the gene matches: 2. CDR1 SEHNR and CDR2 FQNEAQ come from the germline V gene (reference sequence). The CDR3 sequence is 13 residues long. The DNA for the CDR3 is TGTGCCAGCAGCTTTGGACAGGGGCCTGAAGCTTTCTTT. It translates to CASSFGQGPEAFF.

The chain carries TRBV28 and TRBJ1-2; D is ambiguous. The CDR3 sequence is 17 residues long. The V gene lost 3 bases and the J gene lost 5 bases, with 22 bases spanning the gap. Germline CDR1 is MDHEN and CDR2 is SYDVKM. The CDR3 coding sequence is TGTGCCAGCAGTTTTAGAGGGCGCCGAGACTCTTTTTATGGCTACACCTTC. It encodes CASSFRGRRDSFYGYTF.

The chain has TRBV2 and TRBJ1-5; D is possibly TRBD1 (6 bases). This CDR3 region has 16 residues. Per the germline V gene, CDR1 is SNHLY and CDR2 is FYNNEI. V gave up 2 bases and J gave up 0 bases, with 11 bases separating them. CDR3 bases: TGTGCCAGCAGTGAATGGGGGCTTTATAGCAATCAGCCCCAGCATTTT. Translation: CASSEWGLYSNQPQHF. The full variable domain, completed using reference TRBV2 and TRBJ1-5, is EPEVTQTPSHQVTQMGQEVILRCVPISNHLYFYWYRQILGQKVEFLVSFYNNEISEKSEIFDDQFSVERPDGSNFTLKIRSTKLEDSAMYFCASSEWGLYSNQPQHFGDGTRLSIL.

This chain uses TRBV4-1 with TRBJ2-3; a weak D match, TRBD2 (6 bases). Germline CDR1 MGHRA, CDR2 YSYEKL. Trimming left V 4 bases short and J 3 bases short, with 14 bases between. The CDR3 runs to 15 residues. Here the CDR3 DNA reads TGCGCCAGCAGCCTCGCGGGACTTATAACAGATACGCAGTATTTT. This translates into CASSLAGLITDTQYF.

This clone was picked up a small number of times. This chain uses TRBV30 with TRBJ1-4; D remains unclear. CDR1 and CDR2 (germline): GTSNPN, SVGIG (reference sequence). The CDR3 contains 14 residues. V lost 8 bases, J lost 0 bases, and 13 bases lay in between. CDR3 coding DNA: TGTGCCCTAAATTCGGTTGCAACTAATGAAAAACTGTTTTTT. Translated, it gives CALNSVATNEKLFF. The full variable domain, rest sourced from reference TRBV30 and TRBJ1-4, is SQTIHQWPATLVQPVGSPLSLECTVEGTSNPNLYWYRQAAGRGLQLLFYSVGIGQISSEVPQNLSASRPQDRQFILSSKKLLLSDSGFYLCALNSVATNEKLFFGSGTQLSVL.

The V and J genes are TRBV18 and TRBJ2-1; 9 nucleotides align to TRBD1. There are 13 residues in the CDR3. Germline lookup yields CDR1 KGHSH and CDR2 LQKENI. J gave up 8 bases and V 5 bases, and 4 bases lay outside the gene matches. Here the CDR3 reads CASSTGQGDEQFF. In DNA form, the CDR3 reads TGTGCCAGCTCAACGGGACAGGGAGATGAGCAGTTCTTC.

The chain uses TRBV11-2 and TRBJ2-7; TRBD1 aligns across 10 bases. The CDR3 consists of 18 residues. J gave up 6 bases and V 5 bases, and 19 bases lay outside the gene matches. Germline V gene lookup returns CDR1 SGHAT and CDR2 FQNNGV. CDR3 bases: TGTGCCAGCAGCACGCTGTCCCGGGACAGGGGTCGTCACCGCGAGCAGTACTTC. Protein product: CASSTLSRDRGRHREQYF.

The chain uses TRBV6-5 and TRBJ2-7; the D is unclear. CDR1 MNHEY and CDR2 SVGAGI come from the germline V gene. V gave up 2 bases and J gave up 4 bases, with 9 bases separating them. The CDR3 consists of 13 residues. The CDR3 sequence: CASSYNAGYEQYF. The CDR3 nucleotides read TGTGCCAGCAGTTACAATGCCGGGTACGAGCAGTACTTC.

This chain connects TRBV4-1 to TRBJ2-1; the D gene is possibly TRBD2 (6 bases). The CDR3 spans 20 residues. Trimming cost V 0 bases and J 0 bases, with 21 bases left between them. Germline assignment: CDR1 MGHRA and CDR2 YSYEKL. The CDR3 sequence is CASSQDGVVVSGSSYNEQFF. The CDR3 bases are TGCGCCAGCAGCCAAGATGGGGTTGTAGTCAGCGGGTCCTCCTACAATGAGCAGTTCTTC.